This T cell receptor (beta chain) was found in a study of neurological immune-mediated disorders. Whole-study results and caveats: In HTLV-1-associated myelopathy, TCR clonal expansion was greatest, whereas multiple sclerosis had the least, falling below healthy controls.

Comments on this clonotype: Its target is unknown.

Serving as healthy controls were blood bank volunteers based in Maryland, USA. The cDNA was produced through 5'RACE with 10-nucleotide random UMIs. TCRdb analysed the 5' RACE reads with MiXCR anew, one entry per CDR3 protein. In the table there are approximately 48,000 distinct CDR3 sequences, 15% to 20% of which are singletons. The receptor was derived from a man aged 55 to 70 in good health. Material: PBMCs.

DNA for the CDR3: TGCAGTGCTCCCCCCCACCGGGACGGGGTAAACAATGAGCAGTTCTTC. It codes for CSAPPHRDGVNNEQFF. V gene TRBV20-1 combines with J gene TRBJ2-1; D possibly uses TRBD1 or TRBD2 (5 bases each). V was trimmed by 5 bases and J by 5 bases, leaving 22 bases between them. This CDR3 comprises 16 residues. Per germline, CDR1 DFQATT and CDR2 SNEGSKA (reference sequence).